These T cell receptor beta chains were read from a single sample in a study of PD-1 blockade in classical Hodgkin lymphoma. The data were produced by immunoSEQ multiplex PCR, yet TCRdb's version contains in-frame clones alone and is incomplete. The repertoire holds about 86,000 clones, with 89% as singletons. Sample: peripheral blood mononuclear cells (PBMCs), taken at baseline. The receptor source for this set is a human donor with classical Hodgkin lymphoma. Both conserved end residues are part of each CDR3. A D gene is named only where the DNA matches it firmly. Rows give clone size only sometimes, using once, few, many, or a class for an expanded clone.

D gene,CDR3 length,clone size,J gene,V gene,CDR3 protein,CDR3 DNA
TRBD1,17,.,TRBJ1-2,TRBV27,CASSLIGQGPGRSGYTF,TGTGCCAGCAGTCTAATAGGACAGGGCCCCGGGAGGAGTGGCTACACCTTC
.,12,.,TRBJ2-7,TRBV19,CASSGQGNEQYF,TGTGCCAGTAGTGGCCAGGGAAACGAGCAGTACTTC
.,18,.,TRBJ1-4,TRBV15,CATSRGTAIDATNEKLFF,TGTGCCACCAGCAGAGGGACCGCTATCGATGCAACTAATGAAAAACTGTTTTTT
.,15,.,TRBJ2-3,TRBV9,CASSPRGETRDTQYF,TGTGCCAGCAGCCCTCGGGGCGAGACGAGAGATACGCAGTATTTT
.,11,few,TRBJ2-7,TRBV28,CASSSSREQYF,TGTGCCAGCAGTTCCTCCCGCGAGCAGTACTTC
.,14,.,TRBJ1-2,TRBV10-3,CAISESWTPYGYTF,TGTGCCATCAGTGAGTCTTGGACGCCGTATGGCTACACCTTC
.,13,.,TRBJ2-4,TRBV11-2,CASSPGVVNIQYF,TGTGCCAGCAGCCCAGGGGTAGTAAACATTCAGTACTTC
.,12,.,TRBJ1-2,TRBV5-1,CASSLGADGYTF,TGCGCCAGCAGCTTGGGAGCAGATGGCTACACCTTC
.,16,.,TRBJ1-2,TRBV7-8,CASSLDGRAGVRGYTF,TGTGCCAGCAGCTTAGATGGCCGGGCAGGGGTGCGTGGCTACACCTTC
.,15,.,TRBJ2-1,TRBV4-3,CASSQDDLRGNEQFF,TGCGCCAGCAGCCAAGATGACCTGAGGGGGAATGAGCAGTTCTTC
TRBD2,16,.,TRBJ2-7,TRBV30,CACKTSGVFHSYEQYF,TGTGCCTGTAAGACTAGCGGAGTATTTCACTCCTACGAGCAGTACTTC
.,16,once,TRBJ2-5,TRBV4-2,CASSRTHGASQETQYF,TGTGCCAGCAGCCGAACCCACGGGGCCAGCCAAGAGACCCAGTACTTC
TRBD1,14,.,TRBJ2-7,TRBV6-5,CASSYGDSHYEQYF,TGTGCCAGCAGTTACGGGGACAGCCACTACGAGCAGTACTTC
TRBD2,16,.,TRBJ2-7,TRBV4-2,CASSQDSSGSSYEQYF,TGTGCCAGCAGCCAAGATAGTAGCGGGAGTTCCTACGAGCAGTACTTC
.,15,.,TRBJ1-2,TRBV7-9,CASSPSSEGNYGYTF,TGTGCCAGCAGCCCGTCGTCCGAGGGGAACTATGGCTACACCTTC
.,18,.,TRBJ1-3,TRBV7-9,CASSLRRIPFYSGNTIYF,TGTGCCAGCAGCTTACGCCGGATCCCATTCTACTCTGGAAACACCATATATTTT
.,12,.,TRBJ1-5,TRBV6-1,CASTAGRIAQHF,TGTGCCAGCACTGCGGGCCGGATAGCCCAGCATTTT
.,16,.,TRBJ2-2,TRBV7-9,CASSLRDPKVAGELFF,TGTGCCAGCAGCTTAAGGGATCCAAAGGTGGCCGGGGAGCTGTTTTTT
.,15,.,TRBJ1-5,TRBV19,CASSPAAGSNQPQHF,TGTGCCAGTAGCCCCGCTGCAGGGTCCAATCAGCCCCAGCATTTT
.,16,.,TRBJ2-3,TRBV5-6,CASSPMGTSYTDTQYF,TGTGCCAGCAGCCCCATGGGTACCTCATACACAGATACGCAGTATTTT
.,14,.,TRBJ1-3,TRBV10-1,CASSAGNSGNTIYF,TGCGCCAGCAGTGCCGGTAACTCTGGAAACACCATATATTTT
TRBD1,13,.,TRBJ1-2,TRBV27,CASSRQGAYGYTF,TGTGCCAGCAGCCGACAGGGGGCCTATGGCTACACCTTC
.,16,.,TRBJ2-1,TRBV19,CASRKEAGGTYNEQFF,TGTGCCAGTAGAAAGGAGGCCGGTGGCACCTACAATGAGCAGTTCTTC
TRBD2,15,.,TRBJ2-7,TRBV7-9,CASSSGLAGGNEQYF,TGTGCCAGCAGCTCAGGACTAGCGGGAGGGAACGAGCAGTACTTC
.,13,.,TRBJ1-1,TRBV5-6,CASSSGGFAEAFF,TGTGCCAGCAGCTCGGGAGGGTTCGCTGAAGCTTTCTTT
TRBD1,14,.,TRBJ2-1,TRBV29-1,CSVDPWTGGNEQFF,TGCAGCGTTGATCCCTGGACAGGGGGCAATGAGCAGTTCTTC
TRBD1,15,once,TRBJ2-7,TRBV27,CASSLPGTGGWEQYF,TGTGCCAGCAGTTTACCCGGGACAGGGGGCTGGGAGCAGTACTTC
.,14,.,TRBJ1-2,TRBV7-2,CASSLAGRAEGYTF,TGTGCCAGCAGCTTAGCGGGTAGGGCGGAAGGCTACACCTTC
.,11,.,TRBJ2-1,TRBV20-1,CSAPKRLLQFF,TGCAGTGCCCCGAAGAGGCTACTACAGTTCTTC
.,16,.,TRBJ2-1,TRBV7-6,CASSLDLLASHNEQFF,TGTGCCAGCAGCTTAGATCTCCTAGCGAGCCACAATGAGCAGTTCTTC
.,15,.,TRBJ1-4,TRBV5-8,CASSLEDATNEKLFF,TGTGCCAGCAGCTTGGAGGATGCAACTAATGAAAAACTGTTTTTT
TRBD1,13,.,TRBJ1-2,TRBV2,CASTKGQRYGYTF,TGTGCCAGCACAAAGGGACAGCGCTATGGCTACACCTTC
TRBD2,17,.,TRBJ2-4,TRBV4-1,CASSQEQLAGVKNIQYF,TGCGCCAGCAGCCAAGAGCAACTAGCGGGAGTTAAAAACATTCAGTACTTC
.,13,once,TRBJ2-7,TRBV18,CASSQTDSSEQYF,TGTGCCAGCTCCCAAACCGACAGCTCCGAGCAGTACTTC
TRBD2,17,.,TRBJ2-7,TRBV4-2,CASSQDKVAGGSYEQYF,TGTGCCAGCAGCCAAGATAAGGTAGCGGGAGGTTCCTACGAGCAGTACTTC
.,14,.,TRBJ1-2,TRBV5-1,CASSRSGTTYGYTF,TGCGCCAGCAGCCGGTCGGGCACGACCTATGGCTACACCTTC
.,15,.,TRBJ2-7,TRBV2,CARSRRPAEPYEQYF,TGTGCCAGAAGCAGGCGGCCAGCAGAACCCTACGAGCAGTACTTC
.,11,.,TRBJ1-1,TRBV6-5,CASSPGIEAFF,TGTGCCAGCAGTCCCGGAATTGAAGCTTTCTTT
TRBD2,13,.,TRBJ2-5,TRBV5-4,CALRREGRETQYF,TGTGCACTCCGGCGGGAGGGCCGGGAGACCCAGTACTTC
TRBD1,13,.,TRBJ1-2,TRBV30,CAWSVTGAGGYTF,TGTGCCTGGAGTGTAACAGGGGCTGGCGGCTACACCTTC
.,15,.,TRBJ2-2,TRBV10-2,CASSEGWSHTGELFF,TGCGCCAGCAGTGAGGGGTGGTCTCACACCGGGGAGCTGTTTTTT
.,14,.,TRBJ2-5,TRBV6-5,CASSYWIGAETQYF,TGTGCCAGCAGTTACTGGATTGGGGCAGAGACCCAGTACTTC
.,14,many,TRBJ1-2,TRBV4-1,CASSQDLRNYGYTF,TGCGCCAGCAGCCAAGATCTTCGGAACTATGGCTACACCTTC
.,17,.,TRBJ2-2,TRBV15,CATSRESPWERTGELFF,TGTGCCACCAGCAGAGAGAGCCCTTGGGAACGCACCGGGGAGCTGTTTTTT
.,14,.,TRBJ1-1,TRBV6-6,CASSLGRKNTEAFF,TGTGCCAGCAGCCTGGGACGGAAGAACACTGAAGCTTTCTTT
.,13,.,TRBJ1-1,TRBV7-9,CASSAGVNTEAFF,TGTGCCAGCAGCGCCGGGGTGAACACTGAAGCTTTCTTT
TRBD1,15,.,TRBJ1-2,TRBV27,CASSALLGGGYGYTF,TGTGCCAGCAGTGCTCTCTTAGGGGGCGGCTATGGCTACACCTTC
.,16,.,TRBJ2-2,TRBV19,CASSITDSTTTGELFF,TGTGCCAGTAGTATCACGGACAGTACGACGACCGGGGAGCTGTTTTTT
.,11,medium-sized,TRBJ1-3,TRBV5-6,CASSLLNTIYF,TGTGCCAGCAGCTTGTTAAACACCATATATTTT
TRBD2,14,.,TRBJ2-1,TRBV4-1,CASRTGLLYNEQFF,TGCGCCAGCAGGACGGGACTATTATACAATGAGCAGTTCTTC
.,18,.,TRBJ2-1,TRBV9,CASSTSAYGAGRDNEQFF,TGTGCCAGCAGCACATCCGCCTACGGGGCGGGAAGAGACAATGAGCAGTTCTTC
.,18,.,TRBJ1-2,TRBV27,CASSEYHPRRKTQYGYTF,TGTGCCAGCAGCGAATATCACCCCCGTCGGAAGACGCAATATGGCTACACCTTC
TRBD2,17,.,TRBJ2-7,TRBV4-2,CASSQGLAGGLVYEQYF,TGTGCCAGCAGCCAGGGACTAGCGGGAGGACTAGTTTACGAGCAGTACTTC
TRBD2,14,.,TRBJ2-7,TRBV19,CASSIVAGDGEQYF,TGTGCCAGTAGTATAGTTGCGGGAGATGGCGAGCAGTACTTC
TRBD1,14,.,TRBJ1-1,TRBV19,CASSPDRVFTEAFF,TGTGCCAGTAGTCCGGACAGGGTGTTCACTGAAGCTTTCTTT